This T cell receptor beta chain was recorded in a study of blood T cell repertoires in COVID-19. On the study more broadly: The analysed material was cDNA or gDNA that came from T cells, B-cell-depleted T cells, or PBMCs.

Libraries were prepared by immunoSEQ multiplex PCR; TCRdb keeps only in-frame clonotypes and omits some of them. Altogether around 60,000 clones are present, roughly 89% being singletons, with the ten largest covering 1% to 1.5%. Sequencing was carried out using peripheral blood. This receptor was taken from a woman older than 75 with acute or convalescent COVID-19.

CDR3 sequence reads: CSVELRTDTEAFF. CDR3 nucleotide sequence: TGCAGCGTTGAACTCAGGACAGACACTGAAGCTTTCTTT. The genes are TRBV29-1 and TRBJ1-1, with D possibly matching TRBD1 (6 bases). Between the trimmed V and J ends, which lost 2 bases and 3 bases, there was a span of 10 bases. CDR1 and CDR2 (germline): SQVTM, ANQGSEA. The CDR3 is 13 residues long.